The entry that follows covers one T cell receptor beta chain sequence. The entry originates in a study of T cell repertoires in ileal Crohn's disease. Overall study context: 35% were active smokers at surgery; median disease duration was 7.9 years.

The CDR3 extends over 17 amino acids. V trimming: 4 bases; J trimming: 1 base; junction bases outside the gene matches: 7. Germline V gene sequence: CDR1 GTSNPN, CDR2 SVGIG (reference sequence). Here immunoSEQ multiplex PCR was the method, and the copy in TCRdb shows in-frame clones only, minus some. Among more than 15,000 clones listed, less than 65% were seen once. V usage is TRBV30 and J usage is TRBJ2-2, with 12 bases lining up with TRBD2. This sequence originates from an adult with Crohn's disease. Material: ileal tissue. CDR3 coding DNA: TGTGCCTGGACTAGCGGGAGGGCATCATGGAACACCGGGGAGCTGTTTTTT. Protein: CAWTSGRASWNTGELFF.